What follows are 27 T cell receptor beta chains derived from one specimen sequenced in a study of shared clonotypes between healthy human individuals. CD45RO-negative, CCR7-selected cells formed the naive CD8 fraction, which excluded terminally differentiated effector memory CD45RA+ cells. Profiling relied on immunoSEQ multiplex PCR, and the TCRdb table lists in-frame clones only, not all of them. The table lists some 1,900,000 clones, approximately 94% of them singletons. The sequencing sample was made of naive CD8+ T cells sorted from blood. The receptor set was obtained from a man aged 18 to 35 in good health.

V is TRBV2 and J is TRBJ1-4, with D maybe TRBD1 (5 bases). V gave up 4 bases and J gave up 5 bases, with 17 bases separating them. Germline V CDR1 and CDR2: SNHLY, FYNNEI. CDR3 length equals 16 residues. This chain's CDR3 is CASSARDAPNNEKLFF. The CDR3, as DNA: TGTGCCAGCAGTGCACGGGACGCCCCAAACAATGAAAAACTGTTTTTT.

This clone has just one count. This rearrangement joins TRBV9 to TRBJ1-5; D remains unclear. Trimming took 4 bases from V and 6 from J, leaving 14 bases between them. This CDR3 comprises 14 residues. Looked up from germline, CDR1 is SGDLS and CDR2 is YYNGEE. CDR3 sequence: CASSLDGEGQPQHF. For the CDR3, the DNA is TGTGCCAGCAGCCTGGACGGGGAGGGTCAGCCCCAGCATTTT.

In DNA, the CDR3 is TGTGCCAGCAGCCTTCCCGGGGAGGGCGCGTGGGAAAAACTGTTTTTT. It yields the protein CASSLPGEGAWEKLFF. The rearrangement uses TRBV16 and TRBJ1-4; D is undetermined. Germline V gives CDR1 KGHSY, CDR2 FQNENV. The CDR3 totals 16 residues. Trimming took 4 bases from V and 8 from J, leaving 20 bases between them.

This chain links TRBV19 with TRBJ1-1; D unclear. V lost 6 bases to trimming and J lost 7 bases, with 15 bases between them. The germline CDR1 and CDR2 sequences are LNHDA and SQIVND (reference sequence). The CDR3 consists of 13 residues. The CDR3 nucleotides read TGTGCCAGTAGCGGCGGCCTTGGGGTTGAAGCTTTCTTT. This codes for CASSGGLGVEAFF. Full variable domain (remainder filled in from reference TRBV19 and TRBJ1-1): DGGITQSPKYLFRKEGQNVTLSCEQNLNHDAMYWYRQDPGQGLRLIYYSQIVNDFQKGDIAEGYSVSREKKESFPLTVTSAQKNPTAFYLCASSGGLGVEAFFGQGTRLTVV.

About this clone: The same CDR3 arises from other DNA sequences in this sample as well. The V and J genes are TRBV27 and TRBJ2-7, with D maybe TRBD2 (5 bases). The CDR3 length is 13 residues. Germline V gives CDR1 MNHEY, CDR2 SMNVEV (reference sequence). V gave up 2 bases and J gave up 2 bases, with 7 bases separating them. The CDR3 nucleotides are TGTGCCAGCAGTTTAGCCGGGACCTACGAGCAGTACTTC. Amino acid sequence: CASSLAGTYEQYF.

The chain uses TRBV19 and TRBJ2-1; D is perhaps TRBD2 (6 bases). The CDR3 length is 14 residues. CDR1 and CDR2 from the germline V gene are LNHDA and SQIVND (reference sequence). V lost 7 bases to trimming and J lost 4 bases, with 14 bases between them. The CDR3: CASNGGITYNEQFF. The CDR3 DNA follows: TGTGCCAGTAACGGCGGGATAACGTACAATGAGCAGTTCTTC.

The V and J genes are TRBV4-3 and TRBJ1-2, with 7 bases identical to TRBD1. CDR3 length: 14 amino acids. Per the germline V gene, CDR1 is LGHNA and CDR2 is YSLEER. V trimming: 3 bases; J trimming: 7 bases; junction bases outside the gene matches: 8. CDR3 sequence reads: CASSQKGQLGGYTF. DNA of the CDR3: TGCGCCAGCAGCCAGAAGGGACAGCTTGGTGGCTACACCTTC.

V usage is TRBV19 and J usage is TRBJ1-4; D uncertain. CDR3 length: 13 residues. Trimming removed 1 base from V and 5 bases from J, with 5 bases in between. The germline V gene encodes CDR1 LNHDA and CDR2 SQIVND (reference sequence). This CDR3 is CASSIVGNEKLFF. CDR3 sequence (DNA): TGTGCCAGTAGTATAGTTGGCAATGAAAAACTGTTTTTT.

This chain links TRBV7-2 with TRBJ1-1, with 8 bases lining up with TRBD1. CDR1 is SGHTA and CDR2 is FQGNSA in the germline V gene. The CDR3 extends over 16 amino acids. J was trimmed by 4 bases and V by 1 base; bases with no gene match: 8. In DNA form, the CDR3 reads TGTGCCAGCAGCTTAGTGGTCGGACAGGGAACCACTGAAGCTTTCTTT. Residues: CASSLVVGQGTTEAFF. The complete variable domain, with remaining parts taken from reference TRBV7-2 and TRBJ1-1, reads GAGVSQSPSNKVTEKGKDVELRCDPISGHTALYWYRQSLGQGLEFLIYFQGNSAPDKSGLPSDRFSAERTGGSVSTLTIQRTQQEDSAVYLCASSLVVGQGTTEAFFGQGTRLTVV.

The chain is built from TRBV15 and TRBJ2-4, with a possible D match to TRBD2 (5 bases). V lost 4 bases and J lost 2, with 15 bases in between. The CDR3 runs 16 residues. Germline CDR1 is LNHNV and CDR2 is YYDKDF (reference sequence). This chain's CDR3 is CATSTGDPISKNIQYF. In DNA form, the CDR3 reads TGTGCCACCAGCACCGGGGATCCTATCTCCAAAAACATTCAGTACTTC.

This clone has only one observation. CDR3 DNA sequence: TGTGCCAGCAGTTTGGGGGCGGCGGGTGTCTACGAGCAGTACTTC. Translation: CASSLGAAGVYEQYF. The V gene is TRBV27, the J gene TRBJ2-7; a possible D gene is TRBD1 (6 bases). This CDR3 comprises 15 residues. The germline V gene encodes CDR1 MNHEY and CDR2 SMNVEV (reference sequence). The V end was cut by 3 bases, the J end by 3 bases, with 15 bases between.

This clone showed up just a few times. V and J are TRBV27 and TRBJ1-6, with a possible D match to TRBD1 (6 bases). The ends were cut back, 6 bases at V and 13 bases at J, with 19 bases in the middle. Germline values: CDR1 MNHEY, CDR2 SMNVEV (reference sequence). This CDR3 comprises 14 residues. The CDR3 loop is CASSAGEGLWPLHF. The CDR3 DNA sequence: TGTGCCAGCAGCGCAGGGGAAGGACTATGGCCCCTCCACTTT.

DNA for the CDR3: TGTGCCAGCAGTTACTCGATCCTCACTGAAGCTTTCTTT. This codes for CASSYSILTEAFF. The V gene is TRBV6-5, the J gene TRBJ1-1; the D is unclear. This CDR3 has 13 amino acids. V dropped 0 bases and J dropped 4 bases, with 6 bases sitting between them. Germline CDR1 reads MNHEY; CDR2 reads SVGAGI.

This clone was seen once. V usage is TRBV4-1 and J usage is TRBJ1-5, with 9 bases lining up with TRBD1. Germline lookup yields CDR1 MGHRA and CDR2 YSYEKL. The CDR3 is 16 amino acids. Trimming at V came to 4 bases and at J to 7 bases, leaving 11 bases not matched to a gene. This CDR3 reads CASSPYTGGAYQPQHF. CDR3 in DNA: TGCGCCAGCAGCCCGTATACAGGGGGCGCGTACCAGCCCCAGCATTTT.

This clone has just one count. This sequence joins TRBV9 and TRBJ2-7; 8 bases line up with TRBD1. V gave up 3 bases and J gave up 1 base; unmatched junction bases: 6. CDR1 is SGDLS, CDR2 YYNGEE, per germline. CDR3 length: 15 amino acids. The CDR3: CASSDGTGESYEQYF. The CDR3 DNA sequence: TGTGCCAGCAGCGATGGGACAGGCGAGTCCTACGAGCAGTACTTC.

The rearrangement links TRBV5-1 to TRBJ1-4, with D unresolved. This CDR3 has 14 amino acids. Per the germline V gene, CDR1 is SGHRS and CDR2 is YFSETQ. V was shortened by 0 bases and J by 4 bases, with 7 bases between the two germline ends. CDR3 region: CASSLDPDNEKLFF. The CDR3 DNA reads TGCGCCAGCAGCTTGGACCCGGATAATGAAAAACTGTTTTTT.

CDR3 in amino acids: CASSRPGTPSQYF. Here the CDR3 DNA reads TGTGCCAGCAGCCGCCCCGGGACTCCCTCCCAGTACTTC. The chain combines TRBV14 with TRBJ2-5; a weak D match, TRBD2 (6 bases). Germline V gene sequence: CDR1 SGHDN, CDR2 FVKESK. The CDR3 covers 13 residues. Trimming left V 4 bases short and J 9 bases short, with 15 bases between.

This chain connects TRBV6-1 to TRBJ1-6; 8 nucleotides line up with TRBD1. Germline V gives CDR1 MNHNS, CDR2 SASEGT. This CDR3 comprises 15 residues. Losses at the gene ends were 3 bases for V and 5 bases for J; bases not matched to a gene: 3. CDR3: CASSDWTGNNSPLHF. CDR3 nucleotide sequence: TGTGCCAGCAGTGATTGGACAGGGAATAATTCACCCCTCCACTTT.

In regard to this clone: This same CDR3 is encoded by further DNA sequences in the sample. This chain uses TRBV10-3 with TRBJ2-3; the match to TRBD2 covers 8 bases. J was trimmed by 1 base and V by 4 bases; bases with no gene match: 7. CDR1 is ENHRY, CDR2 SYGVKD, per germline. The CDR3 runs to 16 residues. The CDR3 DNA reads as TGTGCCATCAGTGGGGCTAGCGGGTTGGGCACAGATACGCAGTATTTT. Translated, it gives CAISGASGLGTDTQYF.

V is TRBV19 and J is TRBJ1-2, with D possibly TRBD1 on 5 matching bases. Deletions cut 8 bases from V and 8 bases from J, with 15 bases between. Per germline, CDR1 LNHDA and CDR2 SQIVND (reference sequence). The CDR3 length is 12 residues. CDR3 in amino acids: CASSEAGDGYTF. As DNA, the CDR3 is TGTGCCAGTTCGGAAGCTGGGGACGGCTACACCTTC.

The V call is TRBV6-5, the J call TRBJ2-1; 7 bases match TRBD1. Germline assignment: CDR1 MNHEY and CDR2 SVGAGI. The CDR3 consists of 12 residues. Unmatched junction bases numbered 2, after V lost 5 bases and J lost 7 bases. For the CDR3, the DNA is TGTGCCAGCAGTCTACAGGGGAATGAGCAGTTCTTC. Translation gives CASSLQGNEQFF.

This chain joins TRBV29-1 and TRBJ2-3; 10 nucleotides agree with TRBD1. The V and J ends lost 6 bases and 3 bases, in that order; junction bases with no gene match: 6. CDR3 length equals 14 residues. Germline CDR1 and CDR2: SQVTM and ANQGSEA. DNA for the CDR3: TGCAGCGTGTGGGGGACAGGGGTGACAGATACGCAGTATTTT. Protein sequence: CSVWGTGVTDTQYF.

Note on this clone: The sample holds other DNA sequences that translate to the same CDR3. The chain has TRBV27 and TRBJ2-7, with D possibly being TRBD1 (6 bases). V was cut by 1 base and J by 0 bases, with 7 bases left in between. This CDR3 has 14 residues. Germline V gene lookup returns CDR1 MNHEY and CDR2 SMNVEV (reference sequence). CDR3 sequence: CASSLLGGSYEQYF. As DNA, the CDR3 is TGTGCCAGCAGTTTATTAGGGGGCTCCTACGAGCAGTACTTC.

The chain links TRBV30 to TRBJ2-7; 7 bases line up with TRBD1. There are 13 residues in the CDR3. Trimming cost V 7 bases and J 2 bases; bases outside gene matches: 8. Germline CDR1 and CDR2: GTSNPN and SVGIG (reference sequence). CDR3 in amino acids: CASWDSLTYEQYF. The DNA for the CDR3 is TGTGCCTCTTGGGACAGTCTTACCTACGAGCAGTACTTC.

CDR3 nucleotides: TGTGCCAGTGGCTACAGGACGACGCGACCCATTCCCAATGAGCAGTTCTTC. This encodes CASGYRTTRPIPNEQFF. This chain links TRBV27 with TRBJ2-1, with a weak D call TRBD1 (5 bases). Germline CDR1 and CDR2: MNHEY and SMNVEV (reference sequence). Trimming removed 9 bases at V and 6 bases at J, with 27 bases between. The CDR3 has 17 amino acids.

The rearrangement joins TRBV5-8 to TRBJ2-3; 9 nucleotides match TRBD2. Germline lookup yields CDR1 SGHTS and CDR2 YDEGEE. The CDR3 length is 16 residues. V lost 4 bases, J lost 3 bases, and 9 bases stayed unmatched. The CDR3 bases are TGTGCCAGCAGCACCGGGACTAGCTACTATACAGATACGCAGTATTTT. This translates into CASSTGTSYYTDTQYF.

This clone appeared a single time. CDR3 coding DNA: TGTGCCAGCAGCCAGCAGGTTTTATCGGGACTAGCGCAGCAAGATACGCAGTATTTT. Translating it yields CASSQQVLSGLAQQDTQYF. J is TRBJ2-3 and V is TRBV13; 10 nucleotides line up with TRBD2. Trimming took 5 bases from V and 5 from J; bases not matched to a gene: 19. The germline V gene has CDR1 PRHDT and CDR2 FYEKMQ (reference sequence). This CDR3 has 19 amino acids.